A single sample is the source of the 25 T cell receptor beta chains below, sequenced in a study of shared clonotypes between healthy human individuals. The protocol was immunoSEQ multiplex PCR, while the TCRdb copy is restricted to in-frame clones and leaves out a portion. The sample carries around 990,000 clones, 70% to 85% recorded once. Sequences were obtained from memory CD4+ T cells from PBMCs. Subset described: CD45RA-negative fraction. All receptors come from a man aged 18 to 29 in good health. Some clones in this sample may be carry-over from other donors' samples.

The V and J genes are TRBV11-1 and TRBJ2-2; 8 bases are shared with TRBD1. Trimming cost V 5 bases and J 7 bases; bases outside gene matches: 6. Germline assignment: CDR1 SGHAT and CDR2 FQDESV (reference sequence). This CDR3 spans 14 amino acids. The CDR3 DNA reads TGTGCCAGCAGCGGACAGACAGGGGTCGGGGAGCTGTTTTTT. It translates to CASSGQTGVGELFF.

The CDR3 nucleotides are TGTGCCACCAGAAAGGTCGAGTCTGGAAACACCATATATTTT. This codes for CATRKVESGNTIYF. The chain recombines TRBV2 with TRBJ1-3; no definite D call. The CDR3 runs to 14 residues. CDR1 and CDR2 from the germline V gene are SNHLY and FYNNEI. Trimming cost V 10 bases and J 1 base, with 14 bases left between them.

The CDR3 region has the DNA TGTGCCAGCAGCGTAGGGGGAGGCCCCACCGGGGAGCTGTTTTTT. Translating gives CASSVGGGPTGELFF. The chain has TRBV9 and TRBJ2-2; perhaps TRBD2 as D (6 bases). V was cut by 0 bases and J by 4 bases, with 10 bases left in between. Germline V CDR1 and CDR2: SGDLS, YYNGEE. The CDR3 spans 15 residues.

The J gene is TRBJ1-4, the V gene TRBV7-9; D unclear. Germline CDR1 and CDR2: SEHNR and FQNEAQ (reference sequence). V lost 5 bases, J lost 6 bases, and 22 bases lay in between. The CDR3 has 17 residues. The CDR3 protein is CASSPIPTRALYEKLFF. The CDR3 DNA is TGTGCCAGCAGCCCCATCCCAACCCGGGCCCTCTATGAAAAACTGTTTTTT.

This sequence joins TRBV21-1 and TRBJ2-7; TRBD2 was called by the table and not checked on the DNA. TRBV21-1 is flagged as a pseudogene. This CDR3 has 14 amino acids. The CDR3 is CASSNLRRAAEQYF. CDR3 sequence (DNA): TGTGCCAGCAGCAACTTGAGGAGAGCAGCCGAGCAGTACTTC.

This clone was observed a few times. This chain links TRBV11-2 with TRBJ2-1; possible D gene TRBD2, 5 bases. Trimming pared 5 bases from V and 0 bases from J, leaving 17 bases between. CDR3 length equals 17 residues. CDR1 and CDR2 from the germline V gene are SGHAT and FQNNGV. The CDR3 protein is CASSPRHGLSSYNEQFF. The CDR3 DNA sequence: TGTGCCAGCAGCCCCCGCCACGGACTGAGCTCCTACAATGAGCAGTTCTTC. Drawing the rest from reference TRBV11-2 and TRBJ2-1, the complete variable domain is EAGVAQSPRYKIIEKRQSVAFWCNPISGHATLYWYQQILGQGPKLLIQFQNNGVVDDSQLPKDRFSAERLKGVDSTLKIQPAKLEDSAVYLCASSPRHGLSSYNEQFFGPGTRLTVL.

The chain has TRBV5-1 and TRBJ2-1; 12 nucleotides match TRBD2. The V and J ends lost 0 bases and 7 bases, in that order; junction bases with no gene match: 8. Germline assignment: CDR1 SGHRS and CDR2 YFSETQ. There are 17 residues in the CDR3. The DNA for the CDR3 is TGCGCCAGCAGCTTGGATGCTAGCGGGAGGGCCGTTAATGAGCAGTTCTTC. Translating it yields CASSLDASGRAVNEQFF.

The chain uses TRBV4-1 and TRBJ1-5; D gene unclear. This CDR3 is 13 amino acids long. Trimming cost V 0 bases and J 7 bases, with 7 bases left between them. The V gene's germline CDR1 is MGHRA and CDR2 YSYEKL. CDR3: CASSQDRFQPQHF. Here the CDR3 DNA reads TGCGCCAGCAGCCAAGATCGCTTCCAGCCCCAGCATTTT.

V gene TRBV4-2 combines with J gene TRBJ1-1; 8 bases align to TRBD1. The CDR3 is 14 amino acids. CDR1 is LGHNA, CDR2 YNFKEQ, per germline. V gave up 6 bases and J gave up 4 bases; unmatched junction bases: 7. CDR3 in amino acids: CASSDRGIGTEAFF. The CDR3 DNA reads TGTGCCAGCAGTGACAGGGGTATCGGCACTGAAGCTTTCTTT.

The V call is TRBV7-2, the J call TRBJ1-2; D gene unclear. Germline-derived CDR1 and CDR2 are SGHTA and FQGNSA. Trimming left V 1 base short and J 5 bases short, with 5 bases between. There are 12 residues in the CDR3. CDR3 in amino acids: CASSLGEYGYTF. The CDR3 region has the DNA TGTGCCAGCAGCTTAGGGGAGTATGGCTACACCTTC.

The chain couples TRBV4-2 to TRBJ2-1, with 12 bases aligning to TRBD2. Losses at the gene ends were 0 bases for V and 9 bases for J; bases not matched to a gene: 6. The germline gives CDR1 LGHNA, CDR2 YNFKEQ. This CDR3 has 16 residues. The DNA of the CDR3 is TGTGCCAGCAGCCAAGAGTCACTAGCGGGAGGCGGTGAGCAGTTCTTC. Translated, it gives CASSQESLAGGGEQFF.

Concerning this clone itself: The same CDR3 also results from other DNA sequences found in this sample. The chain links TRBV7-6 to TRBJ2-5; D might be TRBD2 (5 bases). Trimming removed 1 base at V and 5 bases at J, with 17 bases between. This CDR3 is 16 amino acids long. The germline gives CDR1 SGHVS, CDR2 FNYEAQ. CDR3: CASSLVFSGRGETQYF. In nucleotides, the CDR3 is TGTGCCAGCAGCTTAGTTTTCTCGGGGAGAGGGGAGACCCAGTACTTC.

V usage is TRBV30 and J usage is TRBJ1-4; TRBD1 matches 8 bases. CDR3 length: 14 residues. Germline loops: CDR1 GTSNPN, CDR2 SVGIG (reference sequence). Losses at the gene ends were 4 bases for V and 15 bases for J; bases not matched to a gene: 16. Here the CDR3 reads CAWKHRGIDMKVFF. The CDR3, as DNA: TGTGCCTGGAAACACAGGGGGATCGATATGAAGGTGTTTTTT.

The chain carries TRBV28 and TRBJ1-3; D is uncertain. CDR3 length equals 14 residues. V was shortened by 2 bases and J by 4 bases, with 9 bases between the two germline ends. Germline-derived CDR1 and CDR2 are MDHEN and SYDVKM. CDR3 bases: TGTGCCAGCAGTTTACGTAGTGTCGGAAACACCATATATTTT. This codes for CASSLRSVGNTIYF.

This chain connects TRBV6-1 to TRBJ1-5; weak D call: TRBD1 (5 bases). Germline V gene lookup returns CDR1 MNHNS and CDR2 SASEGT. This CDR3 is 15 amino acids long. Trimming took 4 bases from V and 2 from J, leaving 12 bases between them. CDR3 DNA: TGTGCCAGCAGTGGGGGACGTGGGGGCAATCAGCCCCAGCATTTT. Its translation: CASSGGRGGNQPQHF.

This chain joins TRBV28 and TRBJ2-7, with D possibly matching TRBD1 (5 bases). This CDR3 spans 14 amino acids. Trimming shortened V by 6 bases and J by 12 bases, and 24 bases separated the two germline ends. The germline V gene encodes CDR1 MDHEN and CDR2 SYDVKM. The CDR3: CASSPGLTGLLWYF. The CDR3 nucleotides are TGTGCCAGCAGCCCCGGTTTAACAGGTCTCCTTTGGTACTTC.

CDR3 DNA: TGCGCCAGCAGCCAAGTGTTAGGACTTACAAGGAACACTGAAGCTTTCTTT. Translating it yields CASSQVLGLTRNTEAFF. The chain employs TRBV4-1 and TRBJ1-1; D not certain. CDR1 is MGHRA and CDR2 is YSYEKL in the germline V gene. The CDR3 contains 17 residues. V lost 1 base to trimming and J lost 1 base, with 16 bases between them.

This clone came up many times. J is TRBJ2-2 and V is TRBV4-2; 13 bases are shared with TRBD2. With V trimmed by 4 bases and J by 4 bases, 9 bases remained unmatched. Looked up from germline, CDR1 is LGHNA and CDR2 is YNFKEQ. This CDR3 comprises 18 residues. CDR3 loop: CASSLGLAGEVGTGELFF. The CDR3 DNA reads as TGTGCCAGCAGCCTCGGACTAGCGGGAGAGGTGGGCACCGGGGAGCTGTTTTTT.

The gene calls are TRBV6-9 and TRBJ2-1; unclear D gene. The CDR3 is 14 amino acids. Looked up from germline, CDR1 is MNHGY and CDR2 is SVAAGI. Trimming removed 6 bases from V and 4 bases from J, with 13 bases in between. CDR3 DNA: TGTGCCAGCAGGTGGCGACAAGATTACAATGAGCAGTTCTTC. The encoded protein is CASRWRQDYNEQFF.

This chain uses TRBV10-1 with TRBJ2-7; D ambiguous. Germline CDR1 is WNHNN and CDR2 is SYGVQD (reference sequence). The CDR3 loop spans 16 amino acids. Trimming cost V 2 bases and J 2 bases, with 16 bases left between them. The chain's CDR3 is CASSETRQSYPYEQYF. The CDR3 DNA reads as TGCGCCAGCAGTGAGACAAGGCAGTCCTATCCCTACGAGCAGTACTTC.

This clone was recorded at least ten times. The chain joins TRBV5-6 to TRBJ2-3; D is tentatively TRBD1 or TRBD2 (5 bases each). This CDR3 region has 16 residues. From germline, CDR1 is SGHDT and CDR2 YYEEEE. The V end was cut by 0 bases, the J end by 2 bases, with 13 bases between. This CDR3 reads CASSLGGQGYTDTQYF. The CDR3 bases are TGTGCCAGCAGCTTGGGCGGGCAGGGTTACACAGATACGCAGTATTTT.

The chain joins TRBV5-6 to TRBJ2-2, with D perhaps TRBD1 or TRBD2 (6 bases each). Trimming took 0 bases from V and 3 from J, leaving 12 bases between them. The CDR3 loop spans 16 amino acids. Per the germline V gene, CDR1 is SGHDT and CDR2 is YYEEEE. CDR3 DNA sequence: TGTGCCAGCAGCTTGGCGGGGGCCGCGTACACCGGGGAGCTGTTTTTT. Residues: CASSLAGAAYTGELFF.

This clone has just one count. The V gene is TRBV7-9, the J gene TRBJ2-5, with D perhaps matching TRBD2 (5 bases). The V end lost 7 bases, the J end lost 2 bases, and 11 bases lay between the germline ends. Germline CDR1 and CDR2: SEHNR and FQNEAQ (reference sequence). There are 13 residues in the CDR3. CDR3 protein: CASIGAAQETQYF. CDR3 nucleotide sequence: TGTGCCAGCATCGGAGCGGCGCAAGAGACCCAGTACTTC.

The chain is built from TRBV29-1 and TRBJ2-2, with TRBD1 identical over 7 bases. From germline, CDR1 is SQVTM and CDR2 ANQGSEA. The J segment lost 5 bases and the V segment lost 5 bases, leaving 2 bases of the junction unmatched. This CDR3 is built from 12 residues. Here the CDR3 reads CSVPDRTGELFF. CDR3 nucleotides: TGCAGCGTTCCGGACAGGACCGGGGAGCTGTTTTTT.

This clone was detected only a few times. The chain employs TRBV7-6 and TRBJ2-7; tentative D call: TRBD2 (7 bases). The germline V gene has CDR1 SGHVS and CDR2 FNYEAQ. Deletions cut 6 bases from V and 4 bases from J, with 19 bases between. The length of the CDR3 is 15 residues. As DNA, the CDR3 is TGTGCCAGCAGTCTAGGGGGGGACCACTTATACGAGCAGTACTTC. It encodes CASSLGGDHLYEQYF.